Given below is one TCR beta chain in context. This entry is derived from a study of blood T cell repertoires in COVID-19. Study at large: From the United States, Italy and Spain came samples of acute and convalescent COVID-19. Sample material is recorded as cDNA or gDNA derived from T cells, B-cell-depleted T cells, or PBMCs.

Per the original data handling: From reference gene primer amplification, estimates of nucleated cell counts were derived. TCRdb's table, derived via immunoSEQ multiplex PCR, lists solely in-frame clones and lacks some. The V and J calls and the clone size are those of that table, but D and trimming were determined from the DNA. The sample lists about 70,000 clones; about 90% were seen once. Source material: peripheral blood. The TCR originated in a human donor in a cohort sampled during active COVID-19.

For the CDR3, the DNA is TGTGCCAGCAGTGAAGCGCTTCAGGGGGGCTACGAGCAGTACTTC. Translating it yields CASSEALQGGYEQYF. The chain combines TRBV2 with TRBJ2-7; D might be TRBD1 (7 bases). Germline V gene lookup returns CDR1 SNHLY and CDR2 FYNNEI. The CDR3 length is 15 residues. Trimming stripped 0 bases from V and 3 bases from J, with 12 bases between.